The rows below give T cell receptor beta chains drawn from one sample of a study of OX40 agonist ivuxolimab in advanced cancers. Assay: immunoSEQ multiplex PCR; the TCRdb copy retains only in-frame clones and omits some. This sample yields some 80,000 clones, of which just over 85% are seen a single time; roughly 2% belongs to the top ten. The source was CD4+ or CD8+ T cells sorted from blood, collected in a trial of the OX40 agonist ivuxolimab. These TCRs come from an adult with an advanced solid tumor such as melanoma, head and neck, liver or kidney cancer. The CDR3 runs from the conserved cysteine through the conserved F or W. D genes are given only for firm matches. Clone size is stated in some rows and not others, as once, few, many or a class when expanded.

v_gene: TRBV6-1
j_gene: TRBJ1-6
abundance: NA
d_gene: NA
CDR3aa: CASSELPTGLHNSPLHF
CDR3nt: TGTGCCAGCAGTGAATTGCCAACGGGACTTCATAATTCACCCCTCCACTTT

v_gene: TRBV11-2
j_gene: TRBJ2-1
abundance: NA
d_gene: NA
CDR3aa: CASAQATYNEQFF
CDR3nt: TGTGCCAGCGCCCAGGCGACCTACAATGAGCAGTTCTTC

v_gene: TRBV19
j_gene: TRBJ1-3
abundance: once
d_gene: TRBD1
CDR3aa: CASRTGTGNTIYF
CDR3nt: TGTGCCAGCAGGACAGGCACTGGAAACACCATATATTTT

v_gene: TRBV13
j_gene: TRBJ1-3
abundance: NA
d_gene: NA
CDR3aa: CASSSLLGSGSGNTIYF
CDR3nt: TGTGCCAGCAGCTCCCTTTTGGGCAGCGGCTCTGGAAACACCATATATTTT

v_gene: TRBV7-9
j_gene: TRBJ2-2
abundance: NA
d_gene: NA
CDR3aa: CASSLGAVNTGELFF
CDR3nt: TGTGCCAGCAGCTTAGGGGCGGTGAACACCGGGGAGCTGTTTTTT

v_gene: TRBV28
j_gene: TRBJ2-7
abundance: NA
d_gene: TRBD2
CDR3aa: CASSPLLADSYEQYF
CDR3nt: TGTGCCAGCAGTCCCCTCCTAGCGGATTCCTACGAGCAGTACTTC

v_gene: TRBV7-2
j_gene: TRBJ2-7
abundance: NA
d_gene: NA
CDR3aa: CASSPQLSSYEQYF
CDR3nt: TGTGCCAGCAGCCCTCAGTTGAGCTCCTACGAGCAGTACTTC

v_gene: TRBV2
j_gene: TRBJ1-3
abundance: NA
d_gene: NA
CDR3aa: CASSRGGRSSGNTIYF
CDR3nt: TGTGCCAGCAGTCGGGGCGGTCGGTCCTCTGGAAACACCATATATTTT

v_gene: TRBV4-1
j_gene: TRBJ2-5
abundance: NA
d_gene: TRBD1
CDR3aa: CASSLGTGGGETQYF
CDR3nt: TGCGCCAGCAGCCTAGGGACAGGGGGTGGGGAGACCCAGTACTTC

v_gene: TRBV11-3
j_gene: TRBJ2-7
abundance: NA
d_gene: NA
CDR3aa: CASSLEAGSSSEQYF
CDR3nt: TGTGCCAGCAGCTTAGAGGCAGGGAGCTCTTCCGAGCAGTACTTC

v_gene: TRBV29-1
j_gene: TRBJ2-6
abundance: once
d_gene: NA
CDR3aa: CSVEGAFGANVLTF
CDR3nt: TGCAGCGTTGAAGGCGCCTTTGGGGCCAACGTCCTGACTTTC

v_gene: TRBV7-2
j_gene: TRBJ1-1
abundance: NA
d_gene: NA
CDR3aa: CASSEGPNTEAFF
CDR3nt: TGTGCCAGCAGCGAGGGACCGAACACTGAAGCTTTCTTT

v_gene: TRBV5-6
j_gene: TRBJ2-1
abundance: NA
d_gene: NA
CDR3aa: CASSPGLFSYNEQFF
CDR3nt: TGTGCCAGCAGCCCGGGACTGTTCTCCTACAATGAGCAGTTCTTC

v_gene: TRBV28
j_gene: TRBJ1-1
abundance: NA
d_gene: NA
CDR3aa: CASSLSRVGAEAFF
CDR3nt: TGTGCCAGCAGTTTATCTCGCGTGGGGGCTGAAGCTTTCTTT

v_gene: TRBV30
j_gene: TRBJ1-6
abundance: NA
d_gene: NA
CDR3aa: CAWSPGHPYYNSPLHF
CDR3nt: TGTGCCTGGAGTCCAGGGCACCCCTACTATAATTCACCCCTCCACTTT

v_gene: TRBV19
j_gene: TRBJ2-7
abundance: NA
d_gene: TRBD1
CDR3aa: CASSRGTSSEQYF
CDR3nt: TGTGCCAGCAGCAGGGGGACAAGCAGCGAGCAGTACTTC

v_gene: TRBV7-2
j_gene: TRBJ2-3
abundance: few
d_gene: TRBD2
CDR3aa: CASSLAGSGGFCF
CDR3nt: TGTGCCAGCAGCTTAGCTGGTAGCGGGGGGTTTTGTTTT

v_gene: TRBV28
j_gene: TRBJ1-2
abundance: once
d_gene: NA
CDR3aa: CASSLQQGQTMSYTF
CDR3nt: TGTGCCAGCAGTTTACAACAGGGCCAAACTATGAGCTACACCTTC

v_gene: TRBV5-1
j_gene: TRBJ2-5
abundance: NA
d_gene: NA
CDR3aa: CASSLILERETQYF
CDR3nt: TGCGCCAGCAGCTTGATCCTCGAGAGGGAGACCCAGTACTTC

v_gene: TRBV6-5
j_gene: TRBJ1-2
abundance: NA
d_gene: NA
CDR3aa: CASRHVNYGYTF
CDR3nt: TGTGCCAGCCGGCACGTGAACTATGGCTACACCTTC

v_gene: TRBV10-1
j_gene: TRBJ2-1
abundance: NA
d_gene: NA
CDR3aa: CASSDRTGTEQFF
CDR3nt: TGCGCCAGCAGTGACCGAACCGGGACAGAGCAGTTCTTC

v_gene: TRBV5-1
j_gene: TRBJ1-6
abundance: NA
d_gene: NA
CDR3aa: CASSLGISYNSPLHF
CDR3nt: TGCGCCAGCAGCTTGGGGATCTCCTATAATTCACCCCTCCACTTT

v_gene: TRBV6-6
j_gene: TRBJ2-7
abundance: NA
d_gene: TRBD1
CDR3aa: CASSYSTGGYEQYF
CDR3nt: TGTGCCAGCAGTTACTCGACAGGGGGCTACGAGCAGTACTTC

v_gene: TRBV30
j_gene: TRBJ1-1
abundance: NA
d_gene: NA
CDR3aa: CAWSSPGLTLGAFF
CDR3nt: TGTGCCTGGAGTAGCCCAGGCCTCACTCTTGGAGCTTTCTTT

v_gene: TRBV28
j_gene: TRBJ2-7
abundance: once
d_gene: NA
CDR3aa: CASSFPPLDTPSYEQYF
CDR3nt: TGTGCCAGCAGTTTTCCACCCTTAGACACCCCGTCCTACGAGCAGTACTTC

v_gene: TRBV5-4
j_gene: TRBJ2-2
abundance: NA
d_gene: NA
CDR3aa: CASSFSQNTGELFF
CDR3nt: TGTGCCAGCAGCTTTTCGCAGAACACCGGGGAGCTGTTTTTT

v_gene: TRBV19
j_gene: TRBJ1-2
abundance: NA
d_gene: NA
CDR3aa: CASSSILGYGYTF
CDR3nt: TGTGCCAGTAGCTCGATCCTCGGGTATGGCTACACCTTC

v_gene: TRBV6-1
j_gene: TRBJ1-2
abundance: NA
d_gene: TRBD1
CDR3aa: CASRGGGGYGYTF
CDR3nt: TGTGCCAGCAGAGGAGGGGGCGGGTATGGCTACACCTTC

v_gene: TRBV28
j_gene: TRBJ1-4
abundance: NA
d_gene: NA
CDR3aa: CASSWPAAKVPRQKLFF
CDR3nt: TGTGCCAGCAGTTGGCCCGCGGCCAAGGTCCCGAGGCAAAAACTGTTTTTT

v_gene: TRBV7-2
j_gene: TRBJ2-1
abundance: NA
d_gene: NA
CDR3aa: CASSRQFSSYNEQFF
CDR3nt: TGTGCCAGCAGTCGACAGTTTAGCTCCTACAATGAGCAGTTCTTC

v_gene: TRBV7-2
j_gene: TRBJ1-2
abundance: NA
d_gene: NA
CDR3aa: CASSSGISVGGYTF
CDR3nt: TGTGCCAGCAGCTCGGGCATTTCGGTTGGTGGCTACACCTTC

v_gene: TRBV7-6
j_gene: TRBJ2-2
abundance: NA
d_gene: TRBD2
CDR3aa: CASSPTLAGGNTGELFF
CDR3nt: TGTGCCAGCAGCCCCACACTAGCGGGGGGGAACACCGGGGAGCTGTTTTTT

v_gene: TRBV11-2
j_gene: TRBJ1-1
abundance: NA
d_gene: NA
CDR3aa: CASSLAYGLNTEAFF
CDR3nt: TGTGCCAGCAGCTTGGCGTATGGTCTGAACACTGAAGCTTTCTTT

v_gene: TRBV7-8
j_gene: TRBJ1-1
abundance: once
d_gene: NA
CDR3aa: CASSLSGSMNTEAFF
CDR3nt: TGTGCCAGCAGCTTATCGGGCAGCATGAACACTGAAGCTTTCTTT

v_gene: TRBV29-1
j_gene: TRBJ2-1
abundance: NA
d_gene: TRBD1
CDR3aa: CSVEPEGAAYNEQFF
CDR3nt: TGCAGCGTCGAACCCGAGGGGGCAGCTTACAATGAGCAGTTCTTC

v_gene: TRBV6-6
j_gene: TRBJ1-2
abundance: NA
d_gene: NA
CDR3aa: CASISRGWNYGYTF
CDR3nt: TGTGCCAGCATTTCCAGGGGTTGGAACTATGGCTACACCTTC

v_gene: TRBV9
j_gene: TRBJ1-3
abundance: NA
d_gene: NA
CDR3aa: CASSVEISGNTIYF
CDR3nt: TGTGCCAGCAGCGTAGAGATCTCTGGAAACACCATATATTTT

v_gene: TRBV5-1
j_gene: TRBJ2-3
abundance: NA
d_gene: NA
CDR3aa: CASSNGADTQYF
CDR3nt: TGCGCCAGCAGTAACGGGGCAGATACGCAGTATTTT

v_gene: TRBV5-6
j_gene: TRBJ2-3
abundance: NA
d_gene: NA
CDR3aa: CASSLEDTQYF
CDR3nt: TGTGCCAGCAGCTTGGAAGATACGCAGTATTTT

v_gene: TRBV18
j_gene: TRBJ2-5
abundance: NA
d_gene: NA
CDR3aa: CASSPEAGGTQYF
CDR3nt: TGTGCCAGCTCACCAGAGGCAGGCGGGACCCAGTACTTC

v_gene: TRBV7-2
j_gene: TRBJ2-1
abundance: NA
d_gene: NA
CDR3aa: CASSLVASHNEQFF
CDR3nt: TGTGCCAGCAGCTTAGTCGCTAGCCACAATGAGCAGTTCTTC

v_gene: TRBV7-6
j_gene: TRBJ2-5
abundance: NA
d_gene: NA
CDR3aa: CASHAGETQYF
CDR3nt: TGTGCCAGCCATGCCGGGGAGACCCAGTACTTC

v_gene: TRBV7-2
j_gene: TRBJ1-1
abundance: NA
d_gene: TRBD1
CDR3aa: CASSSLFRGWNTEAFF
CDR3nt: TGTGCCAGCAGCTCTCTTTTCAGGGGGTGGAACACTGAAGCTTTCTTT

v_gene: TRBV5-1
j_gene: TRBJ1-2
abundance: NA
d_gene: TRBD1
CDR3aa: CASSPGDRNYGYTF
CDR3nt: TGCGCCAGCAGTCCGGGGGACAGAAACTATGGCTACACCTTC

v_gene: TRBV7-2
j_gene: TRBJ2-1
abundance: NA
d_gene: NA
CDR3aa: CASSLDLGSDEQFF
CDR3nt: TGTGCCAGCAGCTTAGATTTGGGGAGCGATGAGCAGTTCTTC

v_gene: TRBV18
j_gene: TRBJ1-3
abundance: NA
d_gene: NA
CDR3aa: CASSSSGGASSGNTIYF
CDR3nt: TGTGCCAGCTCATCTTCCGGGGGCGCGTCCTCTGGAAACACCATATATTTT

v_gene: TRBV11-1
j_gene: TRBJ2-3
abundance: NA
d_gene: TRBD2
CDR3aa: CASSPGTSGGRQTQYF
CDR3nt: TGTGCCAGCAGCCCCGGGACTAGCGGGGGGAGGCAAACGCAGTATTTT

v_gene: TRBV5-1
j_gene: TRBJ2-7
abundance: few
d_gene: TRBD1
CDR3aa: CASSSGQGYEQYF
CDR3nt: TGCGCCAGCAGCTCCGGACAGGGCTACGAGCAGTACTTC

v_gene: TRBV30
j_gene: TRBJ1-5
abundance: NA
d_gene: NA
CDR3aa: CAWSVPGGKTPQHF
CDR3nt: TGTGCCTGGAGTGTCCCGGGGGGTAAGACGCCCCAGCATTTT

v_gene: TRBV10-3
j_gene: TRBJ2-3
abundance: NA
d_gene: TRBD2
CDR3aa: CAISGGGGTRTDTQYF
CDR3nt: TGTGCCATCAGTGGTGGCGGGGGGACTCGCACAGATACGCAGTATTTT

v_gene: TRBV5-1
j_gene: TRBJ1-2
abundance: NA
d_gene: NA
CDR3aa: CASSSPQGEYGYTF
CDR3nt: TGCGCCAGCAGCTCCCCCCAGGGAGAGTATGGCTACACCTTC